This TCR beta chain was sequenced for a study of T cell responses to AZD1222 COVID-19 vaccine (TCRdb year 2021). Context from the whole study: AZD1222 recipients given second doses at about 4 weeks or at about 12 weeks were pooled, since spike-specific TCR depth and breadth were not found to differ between the two schedules. Enrollment into the trials was organized by age into subgroups of 18-55, 56-69 and 70-plus years, and those subgroups contained roughly 150, 30 and 60 TCR-sequenced participants, respectively. TCR sequencing covered 233 trial participants: around 210 given two doses of AZD1222 and approximately 25 given two doses of MenACWY control vaccine.

In the case of this clone: Its antigen has not been determined. Base qualities are not at hand, and no much larger clone is one base apart.

The time point label for this specimen denotes: baseline before first vaccination. Samples from vaccinated people were obtained from the UK trials COV001 and COV002, which included a single-blind randomized controlled phase 2/3 trial of AZD1222 (ChAdOx1 nCoV-19) in healthy adults. Trial participant PBMC samples were collected at day 0 and day 28 after the second dose for TCRbeta chain sequencing. The CDR3 regions of human TCRbeta chains were analyzed by immunosequencing. The original pipeline was this. TCRs in the repertoires were matched against a reference library of SARS-CoV-2-specific TCRs that had been generated with the MIRA antigen-specificity platform. Breadth was defined as the fraction of unique TCRs that were SARS-CoV-2-associated. Depth was defined as the fraction of total T cells that were SARS-CoV-2-associated. Using the MIRA data, every spike-specific TCR was mapped to the spike region that the TCR reacted to and assigned to either a CD4 or a CD8 class. Log10-transformed breadth and depth values were compared by one-way ANOVA with Sidak's multiple comparisons tests. The clones in this table, taken by TCRdb from immuneACCESS, are in-frame only. Not every clone is retained; where verified, under half of the shortfall comes from an unresolved V gene, and the cause of the rest is unknown. For V, J and clone size, that table is used; D and trimming come from the DNA. Recorded for this sample are 160,000 or so clones; 90% to 95% of them occurred a single time. The biggest ten clones account for about 3% of the sample.

At the junction V is shortened by 1 base and J by 5 bases; bases outside the gene matches: 3. Its CDR3 holds 14 amino acids, cysteine through phenylalanine. This entry keeps only the CDR3 DNA: 42 bases, framed from base 1. As encoded in the germline V gene (reference sequence), CDR1 is LGHDT while CDR2 is YNNKEL. Beyond this particular receptor, the publication reports: Reportedly, almost half of the unique spike-specific TCRs recognized epitopes lying outside the regions that are mutated in the B.1.351 and B.1.1.7 variants. The 56-69-year group was small, and its depth increase did not reach significance, likely because of low power. Only five to seven AZD1222 recipients were SARS-CoV-2 seropositive at baseline, limiting conclusions about previously exposed vaccinees. The whole spike protein was spanned by vaccine-associated CD4 TCRs, and dominant responses were seen in regions 160-218 and 743-854. After two AZD1222 doses, spike-specific TCR breadth and depth were significantly higher than at day 0 and than in MenACWY recipients. Because no day 14 peak-response samples were available, the repertoires could be characterized only after the peak T cell response. Most participants were white British and females outnumbered males, and the authors suggested that clonal diversity may have been underestimated.

This material consisted of peripheral blood, taken on day 0 of AZD1222 vaccination. The clonotype was recovered from an adult in good health. The rearrangement combines TRBV3-1 (or the pseudogene TRBV3-2) with TRBJ1-1, and 8 junction bases match TRBD1. The DNA sequence is given as TGTGCCAGCAGCCAAGTGGACAGGGCAACTGAAGCTTTCTTT. This is translated as CASSQVDRATEAFF.